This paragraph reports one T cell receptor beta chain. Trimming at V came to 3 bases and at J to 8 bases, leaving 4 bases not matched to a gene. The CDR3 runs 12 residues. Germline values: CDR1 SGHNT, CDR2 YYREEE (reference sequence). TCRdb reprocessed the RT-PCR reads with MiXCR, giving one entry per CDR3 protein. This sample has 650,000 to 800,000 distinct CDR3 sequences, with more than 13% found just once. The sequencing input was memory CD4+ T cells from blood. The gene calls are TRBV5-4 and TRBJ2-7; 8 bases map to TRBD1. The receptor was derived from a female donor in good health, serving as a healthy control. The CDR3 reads CASSWQGAQQYF. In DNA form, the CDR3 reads TGTGCCAGCAGCTGGCAGGGGGCCCAGCAGTACTTC.